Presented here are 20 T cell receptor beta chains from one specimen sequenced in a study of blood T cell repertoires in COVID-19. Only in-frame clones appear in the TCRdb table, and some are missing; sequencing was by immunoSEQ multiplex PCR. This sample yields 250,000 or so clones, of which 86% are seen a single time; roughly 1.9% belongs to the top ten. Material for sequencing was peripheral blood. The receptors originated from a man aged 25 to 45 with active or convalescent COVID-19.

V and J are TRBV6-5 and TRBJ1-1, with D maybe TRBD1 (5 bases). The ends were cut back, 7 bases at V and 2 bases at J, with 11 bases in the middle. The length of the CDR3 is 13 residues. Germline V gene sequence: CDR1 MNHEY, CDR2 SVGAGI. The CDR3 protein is CASTKTVNTEAFF. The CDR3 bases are TGTGCCAGCACCAAGACAGTCAACACTGAAGCTTTCTTT.

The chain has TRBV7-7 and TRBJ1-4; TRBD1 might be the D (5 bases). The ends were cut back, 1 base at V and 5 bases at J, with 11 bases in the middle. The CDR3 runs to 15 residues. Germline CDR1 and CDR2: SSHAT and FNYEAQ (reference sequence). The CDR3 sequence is CASSLGAGLNEKLFF. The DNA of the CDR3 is TGTGCCAGCAGCTTAGGGGCAGGGCTCAATGAAAAACTGTTTTTT.

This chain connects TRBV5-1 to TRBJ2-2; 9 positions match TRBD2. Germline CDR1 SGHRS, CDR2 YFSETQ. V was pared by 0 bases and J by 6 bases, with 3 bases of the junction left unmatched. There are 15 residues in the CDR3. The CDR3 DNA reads TGCGCCAGCAGCTTGGCGGGACTAGCCCCCGGGGAGCTGTTTTTT. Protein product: CASSLAGLAPGELFF.

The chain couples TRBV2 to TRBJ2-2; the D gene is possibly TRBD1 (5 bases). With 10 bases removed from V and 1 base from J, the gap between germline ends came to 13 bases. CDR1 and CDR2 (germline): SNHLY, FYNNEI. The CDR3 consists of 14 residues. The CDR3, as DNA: TGTGCCACCCGCGCAGGGCGGAACACCGGGGAGCTGTTTTTT. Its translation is CATRAGRNTGELFF.

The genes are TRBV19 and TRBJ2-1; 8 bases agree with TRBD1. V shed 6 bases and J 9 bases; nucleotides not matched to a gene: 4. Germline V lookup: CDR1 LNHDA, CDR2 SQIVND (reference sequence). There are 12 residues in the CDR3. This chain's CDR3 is CASRTGVGEQFF. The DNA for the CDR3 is TGTGCCAGTAGGACAGGGGTCGGTGAGCAGTTCTTC.

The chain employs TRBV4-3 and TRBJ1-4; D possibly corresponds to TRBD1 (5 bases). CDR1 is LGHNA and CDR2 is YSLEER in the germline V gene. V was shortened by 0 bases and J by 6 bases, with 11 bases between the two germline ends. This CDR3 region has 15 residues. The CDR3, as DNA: TGCGCCAGCAGCCAAGATCGGCGGGGGGATGAAAAACTGTTTTTT. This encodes CASSQDRRGDEKLFF.

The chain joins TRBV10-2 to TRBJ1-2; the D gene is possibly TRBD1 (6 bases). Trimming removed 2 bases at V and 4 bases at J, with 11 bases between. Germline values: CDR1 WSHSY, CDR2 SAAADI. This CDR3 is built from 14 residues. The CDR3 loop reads CASSEPGTSYGYTF. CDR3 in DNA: TGCGCCAGCAGTGAGCCTGGGACAAGCTATGGCTACACCTTC.

CDR3 in amino acids: CASSQDWRQGVDQPQHF. The CDR3 DNA reads as TGCGCCAGCAGCCAAGATTGGCGACAGGGGGTGGATCAGCCCCAGCATTTT. The rearrangement joins TRBV4-1 to TRBJ1-5; 9 nucleotides match TRBD1. V lost 0 bases and J lost 5; bases outside the gene matches: 8. CDR3 length: 17 residues. The germline CDR1 and CDR2 sequences are MGHRA and YSYEKL.

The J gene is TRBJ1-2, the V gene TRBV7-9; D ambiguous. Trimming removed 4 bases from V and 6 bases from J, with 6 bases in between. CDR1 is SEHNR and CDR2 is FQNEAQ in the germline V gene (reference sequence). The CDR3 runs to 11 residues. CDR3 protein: CASSSGDGYTF. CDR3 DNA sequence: TGTGCCAGCAGCTCCGGGGATGGCTACACCTTC.

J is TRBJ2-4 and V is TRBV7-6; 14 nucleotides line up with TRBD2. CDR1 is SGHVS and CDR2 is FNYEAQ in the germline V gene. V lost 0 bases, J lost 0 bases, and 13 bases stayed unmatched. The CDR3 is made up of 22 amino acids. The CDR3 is CASSLALGLAGGQVLAKNIQYF. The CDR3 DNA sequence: TGTGCCAGCAGCTTAGCGCTCGGACTAGCGGGGGGCCAGGTCCTAGCCAAAAACATTCAGTACTTC.

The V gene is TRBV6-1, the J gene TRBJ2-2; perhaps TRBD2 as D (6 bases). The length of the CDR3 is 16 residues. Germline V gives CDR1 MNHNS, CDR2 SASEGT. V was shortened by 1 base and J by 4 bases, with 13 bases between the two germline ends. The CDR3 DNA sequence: TGTGCCAGCAGTGAAGTACTAGCTCGGCGCACCGGGGAGCTGTTTTTT. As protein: CASSEVLARRTGELFF.

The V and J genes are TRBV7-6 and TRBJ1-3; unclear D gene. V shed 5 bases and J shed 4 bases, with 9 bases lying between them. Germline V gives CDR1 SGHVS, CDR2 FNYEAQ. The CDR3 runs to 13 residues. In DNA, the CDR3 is TGTGCCAGCAGCCCAGCACAGGGAAACACCATATATTTT. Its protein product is CASSPAQGNTIYF.

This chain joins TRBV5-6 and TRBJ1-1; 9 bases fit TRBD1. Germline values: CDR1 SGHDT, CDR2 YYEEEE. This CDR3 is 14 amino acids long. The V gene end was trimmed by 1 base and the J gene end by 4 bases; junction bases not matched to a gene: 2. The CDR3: CASSLNRGRTEAFF. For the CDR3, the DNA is TGTGCCAGCAGCTTGAACAGGGGGCGCACTGAAGCTTTCTTT.

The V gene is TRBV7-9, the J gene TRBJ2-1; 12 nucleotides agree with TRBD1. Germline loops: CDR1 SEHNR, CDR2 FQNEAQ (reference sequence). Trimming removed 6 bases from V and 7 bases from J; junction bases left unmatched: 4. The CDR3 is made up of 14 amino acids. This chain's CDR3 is CASRGTGGMNEQFF. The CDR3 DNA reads TGTGCCAGCAGGGGGACAGGGGGCATGAATGAGCAGTTCTTC. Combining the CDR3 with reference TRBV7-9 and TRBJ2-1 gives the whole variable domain DTGVSQNPRHKITKRGQNVTFRCDPISEHNRLYWYRQTLGQGPEFLTYFQNEAQLEKSRLLSDRFSAERPKGSFSTLEIQRTEQGDSAMYLCASRGTGGMNEQFFGPGTRLTVL.

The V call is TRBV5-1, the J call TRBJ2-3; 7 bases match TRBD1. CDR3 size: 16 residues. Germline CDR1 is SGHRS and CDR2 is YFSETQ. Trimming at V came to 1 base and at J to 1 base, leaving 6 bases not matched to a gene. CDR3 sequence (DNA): TGCGCCAGCAGCTTGACAGGGGAACTCCGCACAGATACGCAGTATTTT. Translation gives CASSLTGELRTDTQYF.

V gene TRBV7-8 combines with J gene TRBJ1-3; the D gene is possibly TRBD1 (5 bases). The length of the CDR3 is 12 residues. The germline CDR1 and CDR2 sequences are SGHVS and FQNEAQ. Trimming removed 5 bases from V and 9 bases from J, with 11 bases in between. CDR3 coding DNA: TGTGCCAGCAGCCTCGACAGCGTCACCATATATTTT. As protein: CASSLDSVTIYF.

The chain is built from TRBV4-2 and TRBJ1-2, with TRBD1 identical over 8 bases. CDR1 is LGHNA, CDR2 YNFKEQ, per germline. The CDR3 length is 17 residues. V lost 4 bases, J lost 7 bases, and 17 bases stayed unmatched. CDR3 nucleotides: TGTGCCAGCAGCCCAGTCCAGGTGGCAGGGGGCTGGGGTGGCTACACCTTC. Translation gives CASSPVQVAGGWGGYTF.

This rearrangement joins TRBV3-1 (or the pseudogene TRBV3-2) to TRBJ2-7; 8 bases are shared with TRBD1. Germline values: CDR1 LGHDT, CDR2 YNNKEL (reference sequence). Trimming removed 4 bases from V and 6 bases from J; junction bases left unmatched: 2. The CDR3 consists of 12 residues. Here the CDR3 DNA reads TGTGCCAGCAGCCCAGACAGGGGCGAGCAGTACTTC. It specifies CASSPDRGEQYF.

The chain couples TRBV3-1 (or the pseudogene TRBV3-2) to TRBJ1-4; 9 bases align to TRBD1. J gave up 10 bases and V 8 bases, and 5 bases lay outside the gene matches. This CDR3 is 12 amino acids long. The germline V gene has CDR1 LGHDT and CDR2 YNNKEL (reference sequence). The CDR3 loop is CASQQQGAKLFF. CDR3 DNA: TGTGCCAGCCAACAACAGGGGGCAAAACTGTTTTTT.

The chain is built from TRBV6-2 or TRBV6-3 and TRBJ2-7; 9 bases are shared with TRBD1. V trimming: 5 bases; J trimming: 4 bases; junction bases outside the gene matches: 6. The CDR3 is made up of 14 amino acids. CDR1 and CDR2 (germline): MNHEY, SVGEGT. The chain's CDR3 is CASSKRTGEYEQYF. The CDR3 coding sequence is TGTGCCAGCAGTAAGCGGACAGGGGAGTACGAGCAGTACTTC.